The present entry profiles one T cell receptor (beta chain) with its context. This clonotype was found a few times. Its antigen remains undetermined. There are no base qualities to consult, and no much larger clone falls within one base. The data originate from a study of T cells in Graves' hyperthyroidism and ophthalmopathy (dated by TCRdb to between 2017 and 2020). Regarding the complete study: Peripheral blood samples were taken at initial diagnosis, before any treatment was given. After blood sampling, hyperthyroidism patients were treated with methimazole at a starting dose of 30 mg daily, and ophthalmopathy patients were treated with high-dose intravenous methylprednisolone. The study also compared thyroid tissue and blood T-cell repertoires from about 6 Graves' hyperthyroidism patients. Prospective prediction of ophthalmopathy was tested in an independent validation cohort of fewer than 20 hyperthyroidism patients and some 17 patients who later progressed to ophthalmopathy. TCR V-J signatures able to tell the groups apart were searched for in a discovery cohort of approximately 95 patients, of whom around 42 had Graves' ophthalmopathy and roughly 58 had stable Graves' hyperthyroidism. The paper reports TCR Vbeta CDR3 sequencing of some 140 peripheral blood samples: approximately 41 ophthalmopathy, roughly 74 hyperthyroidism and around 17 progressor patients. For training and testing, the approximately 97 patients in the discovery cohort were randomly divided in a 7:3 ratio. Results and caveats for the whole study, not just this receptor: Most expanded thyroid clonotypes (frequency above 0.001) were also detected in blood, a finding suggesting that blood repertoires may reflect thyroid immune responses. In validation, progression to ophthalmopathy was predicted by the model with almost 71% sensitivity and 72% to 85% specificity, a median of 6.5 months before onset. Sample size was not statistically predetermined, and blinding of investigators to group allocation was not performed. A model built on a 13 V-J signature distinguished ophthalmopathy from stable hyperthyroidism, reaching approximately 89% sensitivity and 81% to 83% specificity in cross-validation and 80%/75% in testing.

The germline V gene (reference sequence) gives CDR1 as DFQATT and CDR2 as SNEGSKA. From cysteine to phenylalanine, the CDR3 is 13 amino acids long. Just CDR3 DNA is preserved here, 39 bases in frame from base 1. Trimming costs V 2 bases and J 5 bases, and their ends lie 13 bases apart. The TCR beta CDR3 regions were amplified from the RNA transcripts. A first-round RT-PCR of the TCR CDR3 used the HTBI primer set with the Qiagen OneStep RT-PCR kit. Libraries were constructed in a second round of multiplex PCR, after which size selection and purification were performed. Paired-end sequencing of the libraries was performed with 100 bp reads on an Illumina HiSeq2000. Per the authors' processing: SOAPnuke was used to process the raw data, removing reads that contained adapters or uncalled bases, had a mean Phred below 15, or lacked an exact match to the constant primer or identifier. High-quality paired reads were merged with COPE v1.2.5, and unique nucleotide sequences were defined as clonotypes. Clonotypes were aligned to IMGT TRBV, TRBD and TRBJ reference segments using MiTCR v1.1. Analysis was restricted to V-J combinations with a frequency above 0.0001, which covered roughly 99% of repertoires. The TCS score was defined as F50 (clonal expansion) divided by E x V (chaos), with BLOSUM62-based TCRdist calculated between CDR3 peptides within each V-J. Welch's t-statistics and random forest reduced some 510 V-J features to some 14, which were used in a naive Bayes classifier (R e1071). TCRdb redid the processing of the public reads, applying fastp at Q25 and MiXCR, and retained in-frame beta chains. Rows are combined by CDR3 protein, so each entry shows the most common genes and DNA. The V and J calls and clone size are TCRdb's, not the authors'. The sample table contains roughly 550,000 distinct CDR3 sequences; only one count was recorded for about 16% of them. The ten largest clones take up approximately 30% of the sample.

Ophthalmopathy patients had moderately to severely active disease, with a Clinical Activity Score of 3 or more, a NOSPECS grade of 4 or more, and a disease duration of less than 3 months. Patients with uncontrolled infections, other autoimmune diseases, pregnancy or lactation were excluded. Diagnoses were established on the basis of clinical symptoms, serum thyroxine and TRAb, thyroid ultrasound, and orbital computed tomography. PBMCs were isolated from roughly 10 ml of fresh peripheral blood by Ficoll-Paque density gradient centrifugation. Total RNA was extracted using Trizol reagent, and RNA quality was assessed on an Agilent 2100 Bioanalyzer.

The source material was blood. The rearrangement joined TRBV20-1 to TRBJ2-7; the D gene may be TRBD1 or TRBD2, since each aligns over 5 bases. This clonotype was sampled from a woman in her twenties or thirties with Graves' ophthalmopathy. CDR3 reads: CSARRGVWNEQYF. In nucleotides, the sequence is TGCAGTGCTAGAAGGGGAGTTTGGAACGAGCAGTACTTC.